The source of this T cell receptor (beta chain) is a study of cytomegalovirus exposure and HLA in healthy donors. Study-level findings and limits: The majority of CMV-associated TCR beta chains were reported as apparently HLA-restricted in a later analysis. In a later analysis, TCR beta V- and J-gene trimming was associated with a missense DCLRE1C variant. The study recorded 150 to 200 TCR beta chains that were cytomegalovirus-associated.

The PCR had 60 Vbeta and 13 Jbeta primers. Assay: immunoSEQ multiplex PCR; the TCRdb copy retains only in-frame clones and omits some. This table holds fewer than 250,000 clones, around 79% found once. The germline CDR1 and CDR2 sequences are SGHRS and YFSETQ. Trimming cost V 4 bases and J 4 bases, with 9 bases left between them. The CDR3 length is 13 residues. This clone was picked up a small number of times. Its target is not known. The sequencing sample was made of PBMCs. The clonotype comes from a girl aged 2 to 9 in good health and CMV-seronegative. The V gene is TRBV5-1, the J gene TRBJ2-1, with D maybe TRBD1 (6 bases). Here the CDR3 DNA reads TGCGCCAGCAGCCCAGACAGGTACAATGAGCAGTTCTTC. Residues: CASSPDRYNEQFF.